This T cell receptor beta chain is from a study of brain T cells in children with intractable seizures. Method: immunoSEQ multiplex PCR; TCRdb's copy keeps in-frame clones and lacks some. The sample holds 80,000 or so clones, around 90% seen once. With respect to this clone: One junction end does not reproduce the germline sequence, and a read error may be involved. This sample includes further DNA sequences coding for the same CDR3.

This CDR3 contains 15 residues. From germline, CDR1 is MDHEN and CDR2 SYDVKM. The clonotype originates from a girl aged 2 to 9 with Rasmussen encephalitis and intractable seizures. The chain employs TRBV28 and TRBJ1-2; the D is unclear. Source: peripheral blood, taken at surgery. The CDR3 reads CASSLSEVANYGYTF. CDR3 in DNA: TGTGCCAGCAGTTTAAGTGAGGTAGCCAACTATGGTTACACCTTC.